The rows below give T cell receptor beta chains drawn from one sample of a study of PD-L1 blockade in urothelial cancer. This table comes from immunoSEQ multiplex PCR, and its TCRdb copy is limited to in-frame clones, with some not included. The sample gives about 82,000 clones, 82% of which show up once; roughly 9.5% is in the top ten. The specimen was PBMCs, collected around atezolizumab (anti-PD-L1) treatment. The receptor set was obtained from a man between 65 and 85 years old with urothelial cancer. Both conserved end residues are trimmed from each CDR3.

TRBV13	TRBJ2-7	ASSLLSGSYEQY
TRBV27	TRBJ2-3	ASSGKRQNTDTQY
TRBV11-2	TRBJ1-2	ASSPGQGLGDYGYT
TRBV28	TRBJ2-1	ASSIGQGAVNEQF
TRBV7-2	TRBJ1-3	ASSDYSAGNTIY
TRBV19	TRBJ1-1	ASSMGRGGTEAF
TRBV12-5	TRBJ2-3	ASGQSGYTDTQY
TRBV11-2	TRBJ2-3	ASSSGLAGGYTDTQY
TRBV5-4	TRBJ1-2	ASSSERAALRAYGYT
TRBV7-9	TRBJ2-1	ASSSYRGRLVNEQF
TRBV5-1	TRBJ2-7	ASSLGQGREQY
TRBV5-1	TRBJ2-3	ASSLSGGTDTQY
TRBV21-1	TRBJ2-3	ASSKSDPDSSDTQY
TRBV5-4	TRBJ2-5	ASSGQGLQTQY
TRBV4-3	TRBJ2-3	ASSQDIQGTQY
TRBV6-5	TRBJ2-2	ASSYSGRSTGELF
TRBV29-1	TRBJ2-1	SIWSPRGNEQF
TRBV25-1	TRBJ2-3	ASSERSGEDTQY
TRBV15	TRBJ1-3	ATRADRHSGNTIY
TRBV11-2	TRBJ2-2	ASSYDTGANTGELF
TRBV19	TRBJ2-3	ASSMPTGGGTDTQY
TRBV11-2	TRBJ2-1	ASSLDWVAGGGEQF
TRBV4-2	TRBJ2-7	ASSPNHGLAGYEQY
TRBV9	TRBJ1-1	ASSRDSLNTEAF
TRBV6-5	TRBJ2-7	ASSTELTTPYEQY
TRBV7-2	TRBJ2-1	ASSSTGTSYNEQF
TRBV5-8	TRBJ2-1	ASSPPTGASYNEQF
TRBV5-1	TRBJ2-5	ASSLVGARNIPSGKETQY
TRBV19	TRBJ2-3	ASSERDTQY
TRBV5-1	TRBJ2-1	ASSLRPSESGSEQF
TRBV6-5	TRBJ1-5	ASSHHRARGPQH
TRBV7-3	TRBJ2-7	ASSSGQEYEQY
TRBV2	TRBJ1-5	ASSADRANQPQH
TRBV5-1	TRBJ2-1	ASSTGEVASGEEQF
TRBV7-9	TRBJ2-7	ASSRTDREQY
TRBV7-9	TRBJ2-1	ASSPGTGATYNEQF
TRBV15	TRBJ2-5	ATSPGTGQETQY
TRBV12-5	TRBJ2-2	ASGFRPSGRNTGELF
TRBV19	TRBJ1-2	ASSLIGTVVKGYT
TRBV18	TRBJ2-1	ASSPGANPYNEQF
TRBV10-3	TRBJ2-7	AIRKDRGSSYEQY
TRBV5-3	TRBJ1-2	ARVVRGDYGYT
TRBV19	TRBJ2-5	ASSIDPLQETQY
TRBV14	TRBJ2-1	ASSQVASSYNEQF
TRBV5-1	TRBJ2-2	ASSLSTTNTGELF
TRBV2	TRBJ2-5	ASSEGLAGGQETQY
TRBV18	TRBJ2-3	ASSPPLRSGVGDTQY
TRBV4-2	TRBJ2-2	ASSRDYNTGELF
TRBV6-1	TRBJ2-7	ASTELLASYEQY
TRBV5-6	TRBJ2-3	ASSWGRGRPTDTQY
TRBV7-9	TRBJ2-7	ASSLAGTGVHEQY
TRBV6-6	TRBJ2-7	ASSYSSGSNEQY
TRBV9	TRBJ2-3	ASSVNALGSGSGDTQY
TRBV11-2	TRBJ1-4	ASSSYRDRDEKLF
TRBV15	TRBJ1-1	ATRPAAGRTEAF